A selection of T cell receptor beta chains follows, all from one sample in a study of blood T cell repertoires in COVID-19. The data were produced by immunoSEQ multiplex PCR, yet TCRdb's version contains in-frame clones alone and is incomplete. The data contain some 80,000 clones, around 90% of them seen just once; the ten biggest clones take up 2.5% to 3%. Sequenced input: peripheral blood. These receptors came from a human donor in a cohort sampled during active COVID-19. Both conserved end residues are part of each CDR3. The D gene is left open where the match is weak.

TRBJ2-7,TRBV5-6,TRBD2,TGTGCCAGCAGCTGGACAGGACTAGCGGGGGTCGAGCAGTACTTC,CASSWTGLAGVEQYF
TRBJ1-1,TRBV11-2,NA,TGTGCCAGCAGCACAACAGGGACCATGAACACTGAAGCTTTCTTT,CASSTTGTMNTEAFF
TRBJ2-2,TRBV5-1,NA,TGCGCCAGCCGGACACCTCAGCTCGCGAACACCGGGGAGCTGTTTTTT,CASRTPQLANTGELFF
TRBJ1-2,TRBV5-4,NA,TGTGCCAGCAGGGACTTCGGGTGGCAAGACTATGGCTACACCTTC,CASRDFGWQDYGYTF
TRBJ2-1,TRBV20-1,NA,TGCAGTGCTAGTCCGCGCAATGAGCAGTTCTTC,CSASPRNEQFF
TRBJ2-5,TRBV7-7,TRBD2,TGTGCCAGCAGCCCGGGACTAGCGGGGGGAGCCCAAGAGACCCAGTACTTC,CASSPGLAGGAQETQYF
TRBJ2-2,TRBV5-8,NA,TGTGCCAGCAGCTTCGACAGAATCAACACCGGGGAGCTGTTTTTT,CASSFDRINTGELFF
TRBJ2-7,TRBV25-1,TRBD1,TGTGCCAGCAGTGAGACAGGGAGCTCCTACGAGCAGTACTTC,CASSETGSSYEQYF
TRBJ2-4,TRBV7-2,NA,TGTGCCAGCCAACTGGAGGGCCTACGAAACATTCAGTACTTC,CASQLEGLRNIQYF
TRBJ1-4,TRBV6-5,NA,TGTGCCAGCCGTACTGCAACTAATGAAAAACTGTTTTTT,CASRTATNEKLFF
TRBJ2-5,TRBV5-4,NA,TGTGCCAGCAGCCTACAGGCGTCAGGGACCCAGTACTTC,CASSLQASGTQYF
TRBJ2-5,TRBV7-9,TRBD2,TGTGCCAGCAGCCTCCCCAGCGGGGGGGGAAAAGAGACCCAGTACTTC,CASSLPSGGGKETQYF